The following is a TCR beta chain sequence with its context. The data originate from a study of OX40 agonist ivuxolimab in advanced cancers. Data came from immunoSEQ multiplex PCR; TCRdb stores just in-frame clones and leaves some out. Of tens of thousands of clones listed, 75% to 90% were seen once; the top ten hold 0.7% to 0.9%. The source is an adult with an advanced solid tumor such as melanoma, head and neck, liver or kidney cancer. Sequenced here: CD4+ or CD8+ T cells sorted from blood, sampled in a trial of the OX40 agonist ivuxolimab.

The CDR3 spells CASSRQGGDTEAFF. The CDR3 DNA follows: TGTGCCAGCAGCAGACAGGGGGGGGACACTGAAGCTTTCTTT. The chain carries TRBV7-2 and TRBJ1-1; 9 bases align to TRBD1. Germline CDR1 reads SGHTA; CDR2 reads FQGNSA. This CDR3 has 14 residues. V lost 5 bases and J lost 3; bases outside the gene matches: 4. Together with reference TRBV7-2 and TRBJ1-1, the CDR3 gives the full variable domain: GAGVSQSPSNKVTEKGKDVELRCDPISGHTALYWYRQSLGQGLEFLIYFQGNSAPDKSGLPSDRFSAERTGGSVSTLTIQRTQQEDSAVYLCASSRQGGDTEAFFGQGTRLTVV.